The 16 T cell receptor beta chains in this list originate from one sample, sequenced in a study of blood T cell repertoires in COVID-19. Produced via immunoSEQ multiplex PCR; TCRdb's table is partial and in-frame only. Of approximately 290,000 clones listed, roughly 84% are singletons. The sequenced sample was peripheral blood. Receptors were obtained from a human donor with COVID-19, enrolled during active disease. The donor label of this sample is uncertain.

Points on this clone: Other DNA sequences in the same sample also yield this CDR3. The chain uses TRBV6-5 and TRBJ2-7, with a tentative D call TRBD1 (6 bases). V shed 6 bases and J shed 7 bases, with 10 bases lying between them. Germline V gene lookup returns CDR1 MNHEY and CDR2 SVGAGI. The CDR3 has 11 amino acids. CDR3 region: CASSLDREQYF. The CDR3 DNA is TGTGCCAGCAGCCTCGACAGGGAGCAGTACTTC.

The J gene is TRBJ1-1, the V gene TRBV29-1; TRBD1 matches 7 bases. Germline loops: CDR1 SQVTM, CDR2 ANQGSEA. Trimming at V came to 7 bases and at J to 5 bases, leaving 10 bases not matched to a gene. The CDR3 loop spans 13 amino acids. Here the CDR3 DNA reads TGCAGCGGGGGGAACAGGGGAGGAACTGAAGCTTTCTTT. Translating it yields CSGGNRGGTEAFF.

This clone has a single count. The chain employs TRBV28 and TRBJ1-3, with 9 bases aligning to TRBD1. The CDR3 sequence is 16 residues long. V lost 6 bases and J lost 0; bases outside the gene matches: 6. CDR1 and CDR2 (germline): MDHEN, SYDVKM. CDR3 nucleotide sequence: TGTGCCAGCAGGAGACAGGGGGAGACCTCTGGAAACACCATATATTTT. This sequence encodes CASRRQGETSGNTIYF.

J is TRBJ2-5 and V is TRBV12-3 or TRBV12-4; TRBD2 aligns across 13 bases. The CDR3 is made up of 11 amino acids. V lost 8 bases to trimming and J lost 12 bases; unmatched junction nucleotides: 3. CDR3 bases: TGTGCCAGCGGACTAGCGGGGGTGGAGTACTTC. Translating it yields CASGLAGVEYF.

This clone was counted a single time. The chain is built from TRBV9 and TRBJ2-3; weak D call: TRBD2 (6 bases). Trimming removed 0 bases from V and 7 bases from J, with 15 bases in between. CDR3 length equals 15 residues. The germline V gene encodes CDR1 SGDLS and CDR2 YYNGEE. This CDR3 reads CASSVDLSGGNTQYF. The CDR3, as DNA: TGTGCCAGCAGCGTAGATCTAAGCGGCGGGAATACGCAGTATTTT.

The chain joins TRBV3-1 (or the pseudogene TRBV3-2) to TRBJ1-4; tentative D call: TRBD1 (6 bases). Per the germline V gene, CDR1 is LGHDT and CDR2 is YNNKEL (reference sequence). Trimming cost V 0 bases and J 3 bases, with 11 bases left between them. This CDR3 has 16 residues. The CDR3 loop is CASSQEAAGANEKLFF. The CDR3 DNA is TGTGCCAGCAGCCAAGAAGCGGCAGGGGCTAATGAAAAACTGTTTTTT.

The V gene is TRBV12-3 or TRBV12-4, the J gene TRBJ2-5; D possibly corresponds to TRBD2 (6 bases). Trimming took off 1 base at V and 4 bases at J, with 7 bases between the two ends. The CDR3 spans 13 residues. The CDR3 spells CASSLGLGETQYF. The CDR3 region has the DNA TGTGCCAGCAGTTTAGGACTAGGAGAGACCCAGTACTTC.

This sequence joins TRBV3-1 (or the pseudogene TRBV3-2) and TRBJ2-7; D might be TRBD2 (5 bases). Germline lookup yields CDR1 LGHDT and CDR2 YNNKEL (reference sequence). V was pared by 3 bases and J by 6 bases, with 12 bases between. This CDR3 has 13 residues. The CDR3 DNA sequence: TGTGCCAGCAGCCAGATCGGGGATACCGAGCAGTACTTC. Protein product: CASSQIGDTEQYF.

The CDR3 coding sequence is TGTGCCAGCAGTAGACTCCAACTCAGCGGCGGGGAGCTGTTTTTT. Its translation is CASSRLQLSGGELFF. This chain uses TRBV2 with TRBJ2-2, with D possibly TRBD2 on 5 matching bases. Germline V gene sequence: CDR1 SNHLY, CDR2 FYNNEI. The CDR3 extends over 15 amino acids. Trimming removed 5 bases from V and 7 bases from J, with 17 bases in between.

V usage is TRBV7-8 and J usage is TRBJ1-6, with unresolved D. Germline V gene sequence: CDR1 SGHVS, CDR2 FQNEAQ. V was cut by 3 bases and J by 0 bases, with 6 bases left in between. The length of the CDR3 is 15 residues. The CDR3 nucleotides are TGTGCCAGCAGCTTTGTCGGCTCCTATAATTCACCCCTCCACTTT. Translating gives CASSFVGSYNSPLHF. The full variable domain, rest sourced from reference TRBV7-8 and TRBJ1-6, is GAGVSQSPRYKVAKRGQDVALRCDPISGHVSLFWYQQALGQGPEFLTYFQNEAQLDKSGLPSDRFFAERPEGSVSTLKIQRTQQEDSAVYLCASSFVGSYNSPLHFGNGTRLTVT.

The chain uses TRBV30 and TRBJ1-4; TRBD1 is a possible D gene (5 bases). The CDR3 loop spans 15 amino acids. Deletions cut 3 bases from V and 5 bases from J, with 16 bases between. Germline CDR1 GTSNPN, CDR2 SVGIG (reference sequence). The CDR3 reads CAWRLPRDRNEKLFF. The CDR3 DNA is TGTGCCTGGAGACTACCACGTGACAGAAATGAAAAACTGTTTTTT. Full variable domain (missing parts from reference TRBV30 and TRBJ1-4): SQTIHQWPATLVQPVGSPLSLECTVEGTSNPNLYWYRQAAGRGLQLLFYSVGIGQISSEVPQNLSASRPQDRQFILSSKKLLLSDSGFYLCAWRLPRDRNEKLFFGSGTQLSVL.

The V gene is TRBV7-8, the J gene TRBJ2-1; 13 bases are a match to TRBD2. J lost 8 bases, V lost 5 bases, and 6 bases had no gene match. From germline, CDR1 is SGHVS and CDR2 FQNEAQ. This CDR3 region has 15 residues. CDR3 in DNA: TGTGCCAGCAGCCCAAGGACTAGCGGGAGCTATGAGCAGTTCTTC. Its protein product is CASSPRTSGSYEQFF.

This clone has only one observation. The chain employs TRBV7-8 and TRBJ2-3, with D perhaps matching TRBD2 (6 bases). Germline CDR1 is SGHVS and CDR2 is FQNEAQ. The V end was cut by 5 bases, the J end by 2 bases, with 14 bases between. There are 15 residues in the CDR3. CDR3 coding DNA: TGTGCCAGCAGCCCGCGGGACGGCGTCACAGATACGCAGTATTTT. Its protein product is CASSPRDGVTDTQYF.

The CDR3 DNA follows: TGTGCCAGCTCACCCTATACTACTGGGGAGCTGTTTTTT. Protein sequence: CASSPYTTGELFF. V is TRBV18 and J is TRBJ2-2; no firm D call. The CDR3 sequence is 13 residues long. V dropped 3 bases and J dropped 8 bases, with 10 bases sitting between them. Looked up from germline, CDR1 is KGHSH and CDR2 is LQKENI. Full variable domain (rest looked up from reference TRBV18 and TRBJ2-2): NAGVMQNPRHLVRRRGQEARLRCSPMKGHSHVYWYRQLPEEGLKFMVYLQKENIIDESGMPKERFSAEFPKEGPSILRIQQVVRGDSAAYFCASSPYTTGELFFGEGSRLTVL.

The chain has TRBV18 and TRBJ2-3, with no clear D. V was clipped by 3 bases and J by 1 base, with 8 bases between them. Germline CDR1 and CDR2: KGHSH and LQKENI. There are 14 residues in the CDR3. CDR3 nucleotide sequence: TGTGCCAGCTCACCTGTGGTAGGCACAGATACGCAGTATTTT. As protein: CASSPVVGTDTQYF.

This chain joins TRBV7-9 and TRBJ2-7; D unresolved. Trimming left V 5 bases short and J 6 bases short, with 8 bases between. Germline CDR1 and CDR2: SEHNR and FQNEAQ (reference sequence). The CDR3 is 11 residues long. The CDR3 reads CASSQVFEQYF. The CDR3 bases are TGTGCCAGCAGCCAGGTCTTCGAGCAGTACTTC.